The entry below describes one T cell receptor (beta chain). The antigen is unknown. The data originate from a study of spatial heterogeneity in lung cancer. Study-wide context: The donor group consisted of around 66 patients who had untreated, early-stage non-small cell lung cancer. A unique TCR and UMI combination showed up more than ten times in raw reads, on average. Study-wide findings and caveats: Ubiquitous expanded tumor TCRs showed up in blood more at resection than follow-up.

Time point described: blood at routine non-recurrence follow-up after resection. TCRs were sequenced from unsorted whole RNA of tumor, nontumor lung or PBMC. Trimming at V came to 7 bases and at J to 1 base, leaving 14 bases not matched to a gene. Germline values: CDR1 MGHRA, CDR2 YSYEKL. The CDR3 covers 19 residues. Individual TCR cDNA molecules each bore their own unique molecular identifier. TCRdb reprocessed the 5' RACE reads via MiXCR and lists one record per CDR3 protein. The sample lists about 120,000 distinct CDR3 sequences; about 12% were seen once. The chain combines TRBV4-1 with TRBJ1-3, with 12 nucleotides matching TRBD1. Sample: PBMCs, taken at follow-up. This TCR derives from a male donor with early-stage non-small cell lung cancer. CDR3 DNA sequence: TGCGCCAGCACCCCGAGAGGGGGACAGGGGGCTTTTTCTGGAAACACCATATATTTT. Amino acid sequence: CASTPRGGQGAFSGNTIYF.